This is a list of T cell receptor beta chains from one sample in a study of blood T cell repertoires in COVID-19. Generated by immunoSEQ multiplex PCR, the TCRdb table keeps only in-frame clones and is missing some. The sample holds about 47,000 clones, over 75% seen once. What was sequenced was peripheral blood. These receptors came from a human donor with active COVID-19. The donor label of this sample is uncertain. CDR3s include the opening cysteine and the closing phenylalanine or tryptophan. The D gene is left open where the match is weak. Clone size is shown for a subset of rows, as once, few, many or a class of expanded clone.

clone_size j_call v_call d_call cdr3_nt cdr3_aa
NA TRBJ1-1 TRBV4-3 NA TGCGCCAGCAGCCACGGACAGCAAAACACTGAAGCTTTCTTT CASSHGQQNTEAFF
NA TRBJ1-2 TRBV28 TRBD1 TGTGCCACCTCGGATCCCGGGACAGGGGGGATCTATGGCTACACCTTC CATSDPGTGGIYGYTF
NA TRBJ1-1 TRBV2 NA TGTGCCAGCGCGGGATCCGGAACTGAAGCTTTCTTT CASAGSGTEAFF
NA TRBJ2-5 TRBV3-1/TRBV3-2 TRBD2 TGTGCCAGCAGCCAACCAAGGGATAACCGGGAGGGACAAGAGACCCAGTACTTC CASSQPRDNREGQETQYF
few TRBJ2-2 TRBV19 TRBD2 TGTGCCGGGGGGGAGAGTTTGAACACCGGGGAGCTGTTTTTT CAGGESLNTGELFF
NA TRBJ2-3 TRBV2 TRBD1 TGTGCCAGCAGTACGGGACAGGGCCGCACAGATACGCAGTATTTT CASSTGQGRTDTQYF
NA TRBJ1-1 TRBV15 NA TGTGCCACCAGCAGAGATTGGGCCTCTGAAGCTTTCTTT CATSRDWASEAFF
NA TRBJ1-1 TRBV28 NA TGTGCCAGCAGTTTTGGACACCCATACGGGAGCACTGAAGCTTTCTTT CASSFGHPYGSTEAFF
NA TRBJ2-7 TRBV7-2 TRBD2 TGTGCCGGCTCCGGGACTAGGGGCCACGAGCAGTACTTC CAGSGTRGHEQYF
NA TRBJ1-2 TRBV27 NA TGTGCCAGCAGTCCCCGGGGGGGGCTGTACTATGGCTACACCTTC CASSPRGGLYYGYTF
NA TRBJ2-7 TRBV7-2 NA TGTGCCAGCAGCTCAGACGGTTACGTAGCGTCGTACGAGCAGTACTTC CASSSDGYVASYEQYF
NA TRBJ2-3 TRBV28 NA TGTGCCAGCAGGACTCCCCAGCGGTCCACAGATACGCAGTATTTT CASRTPQRSTDTQYF
NA TRBJ2-2 TRBV3-1/TRBV3-2 NA TGTGCCAGCAGGCCAGGGGCGGTCACCGGGGAGCTGTTTTTT CASRPGAVTGELFF
NA TRBJ1-2 TRBV27 NA TGTGCCAGCAGTTTCTTCACAGGGCTGGGCTACACCTTC CASSFFTGLGYTF
NA TRBJ2-1 TRBV2 NA TGTGCCAGCGGTAAGACAGCGACCTCCTACAATGAGCAGTTCTTC CASGKTATSYNEQFF
NA TRBJ2-1 TRBV19 NA TGTGCCAGTAGTAGTGGAGTGGTCAACTACAATGAGCAGTTCTTC CASSSGVVNYNEQFF
once TRBJ1-1 TRBV4-1 NA TGCGCCAGCAGCCAAGTGCCGGGGGGGAACACTGAAGCTTTCTTT CASSQVPGGNTEAFF
NA TRBJ2-2 TRBV5-1 TRBD2 TGCGCCAGCAGCTTGCTCGGGGGGATCGAGTCCGGGGAGCTGTTTTTT CASSLLGGIESGELFF
NA TRBJ1-1 TRBV7-9 NA TGTGCCAGCAGCTTAGTACAGAACACTGAAGCTTTCTTT CASSLVQNTEAFF
NA TRBJ1-5 TRBV27 NA TGTGCCAGCAGTGGGATGAGGCAGGGCATCCATTTGCCCCAGCATTTT CASSGMRQGIHLPQHF
NA TRBJ1-3 TRBV5-1 TRBD1 TGCGCCAGCAGCTTCGGTGGGACAGGGAACGGAAACACCATATATTTT CASSFGGTGNGNTIYF
NA TRBJ2-3 TRBV6-4 TRBD2 TGTGCCAGCAGTGTTGGTAGCGGGAGCACAGATACGCAGTATTTT CASSVGSGSTDTQYF
NA TRBJ1-1 TRBV27 TRBD1 TGTGCCAGCGGGGGGACAGCTAGGAGCACTGAAGCTTTCTTT CASGGTARSTEAFF
NA TRBJ2-7 TRBV7-9 NA TGTGCCAGCAGCTTATTCCGCGTCCAAAACCCCTACGAGCAGTACTTC CASSLFRVQNPYEQYF
NA TRBJ2-5 TRBV6-1 TRBD2 TGTGCCAGCAATGAAGCGGGAGGAGAGACCCAGTACTTC CASNEAGGETQYF
NA TRBJ1-6 TRBV28 NA TGTGCCAGCAGTTTAGCGGTTAATTCACCCCTCCACTTT CASSLAVNSPLHF
once TRBJ2-2 TRBV19 NA TGTGCCACCCTGGGGCCCACCGGGGAGCTGTTTTTT CATLGPTGELFF
NA TRBJ1-1 TRBV7-9 NA TGTGCCAGCAGCCTATGGAACACTGAAGCTTTCTTT CASSLWNTEAFF
NA TRBJ2-3 TRBV11-3 NA TGTGCCAGCAGCTTAGGGCAGGGGAAGACAGATACGCAGTATTTT CASSLGQGKTDTQYF
NA TRBJ2-2 TRBV15 TRBD2 TGTGCCACCAGCAGACCAGCGGGGACTCCTAACACCGGGGAGCTGTTTTTT CATSRPAGTPNTGELFF
NA TRBJ2-3 TRBV4-3 TRBD2 TGCGCCAGCAGCCAAGGAAGAGCGGGGAGCACAGATACGCAGTATTTT CASSQGRAGSTDTQYF
NA TRBJ1-4 TRBV5-1 NA TGCGCCAGCAGCTTGTCTAGCACAACTAATGAAAAACTGTTTTTT CASSLSSTTNEKLFF
NA TRBJ2-2 TRBV13 TRBD2 TGTGCCAGCAGCTCCAGGACTAGCGGTCATGGCTGGGAGCTGTTTTTT CASSSRTSGHGWELFF
NA TRBJ2-7 TRBV15 TRBD1 TGTGCCACCAGCAGAGATCGATCAGGGGGCTTTCGCTCCTACGAGCAGTACTTC CATSRDRSGGFRSYEQYF
once TRBJ2-4 TRBV9 TRBD1 TGTGCCAGCAGCGTAGGACGGCAGGGGGCGTCCAAAAACATTCAGTACTTC CASSVGRQGASKNIQYF
once TRBJ2-5 TRBV9 NA TGTGCCAGCAGCGTAGGTGTGGTAGAAAAGACCCAGTACTTC CASSVGVVEKTQYF
NA TRBJ1-5 TRBV7-3 NA TGTGCCAGCAGCATTACCCCGGATCAGCCCCAGCATTTT CASSITPDQPQHF
few TRBJ1-4 TRBV21-1 NA TGTGCCAGCAGCATAGGGAAGCGGACTAATGAAAAACTGTTTTTT CASSIGKRTNEKLFF